This entry lists 2 T cell receptor beta chains sequenced from one sample in a study of T cell responses to AZD1222 COVID-19 vaccine. Repertoires were generated with immunoSEQ multiplex PCR, while TCRdb's copy carries only in-frame clones and drops some. This table holds about 92,000 clones, around 90% found once. This specimen consisted of peripheral blood, obtained on day 0 of AZD1222 vaccination. The receptors were gathered from an adult in good health.

The CDR3 spells CASSQDVLAAETDTQYF. In nucleotides, the CDR3 is TGTGCCAGCAGCCAAGATGTACTAGCGGCGGAGACAGATACGCAGTATTTT. The V and J genes are TRBV3-1 (or the pseudogene TRBV3-2) and TRBJ2-3, with TRBD2 matching 8 bases. Per the germline V gene, CDR1 is LGHDT and CDR2 is YNNKEL (reference sequence). V lost 0 bases, J lost 3 bases, and 8 bases stayed unmatched. This CDR3 region has 17 residues.

J is TRBJ1-2 and V is TRBV21-1; the D segment call TRBD1 is taken from the table without a DNA check. TRBV21-1 is a known pseudogene. The length of the CDR3 is 16 residues. CDR3 bases: TGTGCCAGCAGCTATACGCATAACCCTGGGCACTATGGCTACACCTTC. This sequence encodes CASSYTHNPGHYGYTF.